This T cell receptor beta chain was found in a study of blood T cell repertoires in COVID-19. Whole-study context: COVID-19 samples from acute and convalescent phases originated in the United States, Italy and Spain. Sources were T cells, B-cell-depleted T cells, or PBMCs; the material itself was cDNA or gDNA.

Original analysis: Quantification of nucleated cells was approximated via reference gene primer amplification. The data were produced by immunoSEQ multiplex PCR, yet TCRdb's version contains in-frame clones alone and is incomplete. That table gives V, J and clone size, and the DNA gave D and trimming. The sample includes fewer than 350,000 clones, 86% of them seen just once. Patients of the Seattle cohort, enrolled during active infection, were followed longitudinally. The sequence was collected from a woman in her sixties or seventies with COVID-19, enrolled during active disease. The sequenced sample consisted of peripheral blood.

CDR3 region: CASSTTGVGNYGYTF. CDR3 DNA sequence: TGTGCCAGCAGCACGACAGGGGTGGGGAACTATGGCTACACCTTC. The chain links TRBV6-5 to TRBJ1-2, with 8 bases matching TRBD1. The CDR3 length is 15 residues. Germline V gene sequence: CDR1 MNHEY, CDR2 SVGAGI. V dropped 6 bases and J dropped 2; count of bases not matched to a gene: 8.